Listed below are T cell receptor beta chains from one sample, sequenced in a study of cytomegalovirus exposure and HLA in healthy donors. Here immunoSEQ multiplex PCR was the method, and the copy in TCRdb shows in-frame clones only, minus some. The data show about 150,000 clones, with about 82% seen just once and 2% to 2.5% held by the top ten. Sequencing was done on a sample of PBMCs. The receptors here all came from a human donor in good health. CDR3s include the opening cysteine and the closing phenylalanine or tryptophan. Fields, in order: V gene, clone size, D gene, J gene, CDR3 DNA, CDR3 protein. The D gene is left open where the match is weak. Expanded clones get a size class; other rows say once, few or many, or leave the size out.

v_call: TRBV7-9; clone_size: .; d_call: .; j_call: TRBJ1-1; cdr3_nt: TGTGCCAGCAGCCCCCCAGTTGGGAACACTGAAGCTTTCTTT; cdr3_aa: CASSPPVGNTEAFF
v_call: TRBV2; clone_size: once; d_call: .; j_call: TRBJ2-1; cdr3_nt: TGTGCCAGCAAGTACGGCACGGGGTACAATGAGCAGTTCTTC; cdr3_aa: CASKYGTGYNEQFF
v_call: TRBV28; clone_size: .; d_call: TRBD1; j_call: TRBJ2-2; cdr3_nt: TGTGCCAGCAGTTCATTGGACAGGGTGAACACCGGGGAGCTGTTTTTT; cdr3_aa: CASSSLDRVNTGELFF
v_call: TRBV6-1; clone_size: .; d_call: TRBD1; j_call: TRBJ2-7; cdr3_nt: TGTGCCGGCGGAGGACAGGGTTTGAACGAGCAGTACTTC; cdr3_aa: CAGGGQGLNEQYF
v_call: TRBV11-1; clone_size: .; d_call: .; j_call: TRBJ1-1; cdr3_nt: TGTGCCAGCAGCTTACTCCGACAGCTGAACACTGAAGCTTTCTTT; cdr3_aa: CASSLLRQLNTEAFF
v_call: TRBV5-1; clone_size: .; d_call: .; j_call: TRBJ1-1; cdr3_nt: TGCGCCAGCAGCTTGAATCCAGCGACCATGAACACTGAAGCTTTCTTT; cdr3_aa: CASSLNPATMNTEAFF
v_call: TRBV5-4; clone_size: .; d_call: TRBD1; j_call: TRBJ2-1; cdr3_nt: TGTGCCAGCAGCTTGGGGGGACAGGGGTACAATGAGCAGTTCTTC; cdr3_aa: CASSLGGQGYNEQFF
v_call: TRBV5-1; clone_size: .; d_call: .; j_call: TRBJ1-5; cdr3_nt: TGCGCCAGCAGCGAGGGGACACCGGGGCAGCCCCAGCATTTT; cdr3_aa: CASSEGTPGQPQHF
v_call: TRBV27; clone_size: .; d_call: TRBD2; j_call: TRBJ2-3; cdr3_nt: TGTGCCACCGTAGAACTAGCGGGAGGGAAGGTAGATACGCAGTATTTT; cdr3_aa: CATVELAGGKVDTQYF
v_call: TRBV11-2; clone_size: .; d_call: TRBD1; j_call: TRBJ1-2; cdr3_nt: TGTGCCAGCAGCCAGGGACAGGGGGCAGCTAACTATGGCTACACCTTC; cdr3_aa: CASSQGQGAANYGYTF
v_call: TRBV5-1; clone_size: .; d_call: .; j_call: TRBJ2-6; cdr3_nt: TGCGCCAGCAGCTTTACAGGGAATGGGGCCAACGTCCTGACTTTC; cdr3_aa: CASSFTGNGANVLTF
v_call: TRBV7-9; clone_size: .; d_call: .; j_call: TRBJ2-3; cdr3_nt: TGTGCCAGCAGCTTAGGTTTGGACAGTGGGGCAGATACGCAGTATTTT; cdr3_aa: CASSLGLDSGADTQYF
v_call: TRBV30; clone_size: .; d_call: TRBD2; j_call: TRBJ2-5; cdr3_nt: TGTGCCTGGAAGAGAGGGCTAGCGGGAGTAGAGACCCAGTACTTC; cdr3_aa: CAWKRGLAGVETQYF
v_call: TRBV6-5; clone_size: .; d_call: .; j_call: TRBJ2-1; cdr3_nt: TGTGCCAGCAGCAGGATGGGGACCAGCGGGAATGAGCAGTTCTTC; cdr3_aa: CASSRMGTSGNEQFF
v_call: TRBV10-3; clone_size: .; d_call: .; j_call: TRBJ1-2; cdr3_nt: TGTGCCATCAGTGAGTCTTTATCAGGCAACTATGGCTACACCTTC; cdr3_aa: CAISESLSGNYGYTF
v_call: TRBV7-3; clone_size: .; d_call: .; j_call: TRBJ2-3; cdr3_nt: TGTGCCAGCAACAACCTGGGGGGGCCCGTACTCACAGATACGCAGTATTTT; cdr3_aa: CASNNLGGPVLTDTQYF
v_call: TRBV9; clone_size: .; d_call: .; j_call: TRBJ1-2; cdr3_nt: TGTGCCAGCAGCTCCCGGTGGAGTGATGGCTACACCTTC; cdr3_aa: CASSSRWSDGYTF
v_call: TRBV4-1; clone_size: .; d_call: TRBD1; j_call: TRBJ1-1; cdr3_nt: TGCGCCAGCAGCCAAACAGGGGGAAACACTGAAGCTTTCTTT; cdr3_aa: CASSQTGGNTEAFF
v_call: TRBV27; clone_size: few; d_call: .; j_call: TRBJ2-7; cdr3_nt: TGTGCCAGCAGAGACTCGGTCCACGAGCAGTACTTC; cdr3_aa: CASRDSVHEQYF
v_call: TRBV10-3; clone_size: once; d_call: TRBD1; j_call: TRBJ2-1; cdr3_nt: TGTGCCATCAGTGGGGGACAGGATGGGGATGAGCAGTTCTTC; cdr3_aa: CAISGGQDGDEQFF
v_call: TRBV21-1; clone_size: .; d_call: .; j_call: TRBJ2-1; cdr3_nt: TGTGCCAGCAGAGCGGACCATAGCAATGAGCAGTTCTTC; cdr3_aa: CASRADHSNEQFF
v_call: TRBV6-5; clone_size: .; d_call: TRBD1; j_call: TRBJ2-7; cdr3_nt: TGTGCCAGCAGTTCAAGCCCTACAGGGGGCGAGCAGTACTTC; cdr3_aa: CASSSSPTGGEQYF
v_call: TRBV10-3; clone_size: .; d_call: TRBD2; j_call: TRBJ2-3; cdr3_nt: TGTGCCATCAGTCGGACTAGCGGGGGCTCGCGCACAGATACGCAGTATTTT; cdr3_aa: CAISRTSGGSRTDTQYF
v_call: TRBV2; clone_size: .; d_call: TRBD1; j_call: TRBJ2-5; cdr3_nt: TGTGCCAGCAGTGTAAGGGGGCGGGTGACCCAGTACTTC; cdr3_aa: CASSVRGRVTQYF
v_call: TRBV27; clone_size: .; d_call: TRBD1; j_call: TRBJ2-3; cdr3_nt: TGTGCCAGCAGTTCCCCCAGGGGGAGCACAGATACGCAGTATTTT; cdr3_aa: CASSSPRGSTDTQYF
v_call: TRBV11-2; clone_size: .; d_call: .; j_call: TRBJ1-1; cdr3_nt: TGTGCCAGCGGACTAAGAGGCGTGAACACTGAAGCTTTCTTT; cdr3_aa: CASGLRGVNTEAFF
v_call: TRBV5-1; clone_size: .; d_call: .; j_call: TRBJ1-6; cdr3_nt: TGCGCCAGCGGCTACTCGCCAAGGGGTAATTCACCCCTCCACTTT; cdr3_aa: CASGYSPRGNSPLHF
v_call: TRBV10-2; clone_size: .; d_call: .; j_call: TRBJ1-5; cdr3_nt: TGCGCCAGCAGTGAGTGGGGGCTTTTTGGCAATCAGCCCCAGCATTTT; cdr3_aa: CASSEWGLFGNQPQHF
v_call: TRBV28; clone_size: .; d_call: TRBD2; j_call: TRBJ2-7; cdr3_nt: TGTGCCAGCAGTTTCCGGCGGGCTAGCGGGATCGGCGAGCAGTACTTC; cdr3_aa: CASSFRRASGIGEQYF
v_call: TRBV2; clone_size: .; d_call: TRBD2; j_call: TRBJ2-3; cdr3_nt: TGTGCCAGCAGTCCTGGGACTAGCGGTTACACAGATACGCAGTATTTT; cdr3_aa: CASSPGTSGYTDTQYF
v_call: TRBV15; clone_size: .; d_call: TRBD2; j_call: TRBJ2-2; cdr3_nt: TGTGCCACCGAAACGTGGACTAGCGGGAGAAGCGGGGAGCTGTTTTTT; cdr3_aa: CATETWTSGRSGELFF
v_call: TRBV28; clone_size: .; d_call: .; j_call: TRBJ1-4; cdr3_nt: TGTGCCAGCAGTTCTCTCAGACAGTTTGCAACTAATGAAAAACTGTTTTTT; cdr3_aa: CASSSLRQFATNEKLFF
v_call: TRBV29-1; clone_size: .; d_call: TRBD2; j_call: TRBJ2-7; cdr3_nt: TGCAGCGTTGTGGCCCCTGGGGCTAGCGGGACGTACGAGCAGTACTTC; cdr3_aa: CSVVAPGASGTYEQYF
v_call: TRBV14; clone_size: once; d_call: .; j_call: TRBJ2-2; cdr3_nt: TGTGCCAGCAGCCGATATCCAGGTTTGGGCACCGGGGAGCTGTTTTTT; cdr3_aa: CASSRYPGLGTGELFF
v_call: TRBV6-5; clone_size: .; d_call: .; j_call: TRBJ1-1; cdr3_nt: TGTGCCAGCAGTTACTCGATTTGGGGGGGGAACACTGAAGCTTTCTTT; cdr3_aa: CASSYSIWGGNTEAFF
v_call: TRBV27; clone_size: few; d_call: TRBD1; j_call: TRBJ1-6; cdr3_nt: TGTGCCAGCAGTCCCGTGGGACAGGAGTCACCCCTCCACTTT; cdr3_aa: CASSPVGQESPLHF
v_call: TRBV27; clone_size: .; d_call: TRBD2; j_call: TRBJ2-1; cdr3_nt: TGTGCCAGCAGTTTCGGACTAGCGGGGGTCAGGGAGCAGTTCTTC; cdr3_aa: CASSFGLAGVREQFF
v_call: TRBV4-1; clone_size: .; d_call: .; j_call: TRBJ2-1; cdr3_nt: TGCGCCAGCAGTAGATCGGAGGAGAGTGGCTACAATGAGCAGTTCTTC; cdr3_aa: CASSRSEESGYNEQFF
v_call: TRBV11-2; clone_size: .; d_call: TRBD2; j_call: TRBJ2-1; cdr3_nt: TGTGCCAGCAGCCCGGGACTAGCCCGAACAGGTGAGCAGTTCTTC; cdr3_aa: CASSPGLARTGEQFF
v_call: TRBV7-6; clone_size: once; d_call: .; j_call: TRBJ2-1; cdr3_nt: TGTGCCAGCAGCTCCCCCCTAAGTGACAGTAGGTATGAGCAGTTCTTC; cdr3_aa: CASSSPLSDSRYEQFF
v_call: TRBV7-9; clone_size: .; d_call: TRBD1; j_call: TRBJ1-1; cdr3_nt: TGTGCCAGCAGCTTCGCGGGACAGGGGGCTTCTGAAGCTTTCTTT; cdr3_aa: CASSFAGQGASEAFF
v_call: TRBV14; clone_size: .; d_call: .; j_call: TRBJ2-7; cdr3_nt: TGTGCCAGCAGCCAAGAATCCTGGGGAGTTCACGAGCAGTACTTC; cdr3_aa: CASSQESWGVHEQYF